This T cell receptor beta chain was documented in a study of blood T cell repertoires in COVID-19. Background on the study: T cells, B-cell-depleted T cells, or PBMCs provided the cDNA or gDNA that served as material.

The protocol was immunoSEQ multiplex PCR, while the TCRdb copy is restricted to in-frame clones and leaves out a portion. This sample has a few hundred thousand clones, with approximately 84% found just once. Source material: PBMCs or T cells enriched from blood (not recorded which). This sequence was found in a woman in her thirties who had recovered from COVID-19.

CDR3 sequence (DNA): TGTGCCAGTAGTAGGGGACAGCTTATTACTATGAACACTGAAGCTTTCTTT. This sequence encodes CASSRGQLITMNTEAFF. The V gene is TRBV19, the J gene TRBJ1-1, with 7 bases identical to TRBD1. This CDR3 spans 17 amino acids. Trimming at V came to 4 bases and at J to 0 bases, leaving 11 bases not matched to a gene. CDR1 LNHDA and CDR2 SQIVND come from the germline V gene (reference sequence).